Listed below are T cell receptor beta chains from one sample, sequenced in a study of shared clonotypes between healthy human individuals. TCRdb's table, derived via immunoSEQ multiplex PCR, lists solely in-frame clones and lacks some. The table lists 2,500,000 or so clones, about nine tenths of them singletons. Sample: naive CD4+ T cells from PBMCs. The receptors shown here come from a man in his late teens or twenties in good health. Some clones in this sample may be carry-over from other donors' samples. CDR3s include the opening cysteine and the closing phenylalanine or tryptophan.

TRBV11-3,CASSLRQGDYEQYF
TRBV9,CASTGGGTEAFF
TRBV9,CASSGEAGGYEQYF
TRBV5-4,CASSLGQDLYGYTF
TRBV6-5,CASSYSVGNNEKLFF
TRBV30,CAWKRAPDTQYF
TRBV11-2,CASSSYEQYF
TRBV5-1,CASSFQGIGNEKLFF
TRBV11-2,CASSLAPGGKDTQYF
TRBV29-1,CSVTTALGTGELFF
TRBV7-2,CASSTTGGISNGYTF
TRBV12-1,CASSLIGTASQYF
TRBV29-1,CSVGGAGWERRSSYEQYF
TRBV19,CASSKLEASNQPQHF
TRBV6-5,CASSYGNLGNTIYF
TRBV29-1,CSARESGANVLTF
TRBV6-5,CASSPLDSLPYEQYF
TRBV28,CASSLRQGLVEYF
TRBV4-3,CASSHSGRANEQFF
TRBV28,CASNSPPGGRGYTF
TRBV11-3,CASSLGLSGSPDTQYF
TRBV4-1,CASSQTSGRAANTGELFF
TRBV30,CAWTSDRVGGYWSEAFF
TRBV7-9,CASSRKTFGTGPYEQYF
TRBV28,CASSLWDRGKFF
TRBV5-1,CASSFSGTPNTGELFF
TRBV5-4,CASSFLGPSYEQYF
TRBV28,CASSPQDYGYTF
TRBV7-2,CASSLPSLHEQYF
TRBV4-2,CASSQGTVTSYGYTF
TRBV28,CASIVSRGYYNEQFF
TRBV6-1,CASSGLAAYNEQFF
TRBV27,CASSFAGVANVLTF
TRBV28,CASSLPLAGVYNEQFF
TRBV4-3,CASSQDWLNEQFF
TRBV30,CAWSPHPTVYIGELFF
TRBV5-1,CASSSAVPDTQYF
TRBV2,CASSVVRPVTGELFF
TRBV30,CAWSPSRGGTQYF
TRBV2,CASRQLTGELFF
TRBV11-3,CASSFGLAGSGTGELFF
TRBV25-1,CASQTGEENTEAFF
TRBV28,CASFAGSYTGELFF
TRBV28,CASSPGRPPREETQYF
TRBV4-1,CASSQSTRDRFSEKLFF
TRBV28,CASRGAVPYEQYF
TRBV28,CASSTSGRAGGETQYF
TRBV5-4,CASSLSGRSADTQYF
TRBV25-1,CASSRGADYEQYF
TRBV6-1,CASRRIAGPDYEQYF
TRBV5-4,CASSLNGPYEQYF
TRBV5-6,CASMTRGNEQFF
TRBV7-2,CASSLEQGRGEKLFF
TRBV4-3,CASSHKPGQSYEQYF
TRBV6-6,CASSYQNGFNEKLFF
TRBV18,CASSPLNEGATEKLFF
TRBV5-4,CASSLGGQGQPQHF
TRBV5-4,CASSLEAGGGGYTF